The 28 T cell receptor beta chains given below trace back to one sample, sequenced in a study of T cells expressing NK-cell markers. TCRdb re-analyzed the 5' RACE reads; it lists each CDR3 protein once, without DNA. This sample's table has some 150,000 distinct CDR3 sequences. Sequenced: blood T cells: a sorted CD56 or NKG2C T cell subset, CD4+ or CD8+ T cells, or bulk PBMC T cells (not recorded which). The receptors originated from a man younger than 35 in good health.

The chain uses TRBV11-3 and TRBJ2-1; TCRdb's D call, TRBD1, is unchecked because there is no DNA. The CDR3 has 18 amino acids. Looked up from germline, CDR1 is SGHNT and CDR2 is YENEEA. CDR3 amino acids: CASSLGRQGSGGYNEQFF.

The genes are TRBV29-1 and TRBJ2-7; TCRdb indicates TRBD1, and absent DNA this call remains unverified. CDR1 is SQVTM and CDR2 is ANQGSEA in the germline V gene. The CDR3 totals 13 residues. Here the CDR3 reads CSVGGGSSYEQYF.

This rearrangement joins TRBV7-9 to TRBJ2-4. CDR3 length equals 14 residues. Germline values: CDR1 SEHNR, CDR2 FQNEAQ (reference sequence). The CDR3 loop reads CASSLVVTKNIQYF.

The rearrangement links TRBV5-4 to TRBJ2-3; TCRdb indicates TRBD1, and absent DNA this call remains unverified. Germline V gene data show CDR1 as SGHNT and CDR2 as YYREEE (reference sequence). This CDR3 is built from 15 residues. This chain's CDR3 is CASSPSEPPFDTQYF.

CDR3 loop: CASSVGTGQDAFF. V is TRBV9 and J is TRBJ1-1; the TRBD1 assignment by TCRdb is unverifiable without DNA. This CDR3 contains 13 residues. Per germline, CDR1 SGDLS and CDR2 YYNGEE.

V and J are TRBV7-9 and TRBJ2-2. The germline gives CDR1 SEHNR, CDR2 FQNEAQ (reference sequence). CDR3 length: 14 amino acids. The CDR3 here is CASSGSSNTGELFF.

The V call is TRBV12-3 or TRBV12-4, the J call TRBJ2-7; TCRdb's D call of TRBD2 is untestable without DNA. The length of the CDR3 is 14 residues. CDR3 region: CASSGLAEGYEQYF.

The chain employs TRBV7-6 and TRBJ2-3; without DNA, the TCRdb call of TRBD1 cannot be checked. CDR1 is SGHVS and CDR2 is FNYEAQ in the germline V gene. There are 14 residues in the CDR3. The chain's CDR3 is CASSLNGQSDTQYF.

The chain has TRBV12-3 or TRBV12-4 and TRBJ2-5. This CDR3 has 14 residues. CDR3 amino acids: CASSLSGVQETQYF.

The chain recombines TRBV28 with TRBJ1-1. The germline gives CDR1 MDHEN, CDR2 SYDVKM. This CDR3 contains 13 residues. CDR3 sequence reads: CASSLYVNTEAFF.

This rearrangement joins TRBV12-3 or TRBV12-4 to TRBJ2-1; TCRdb proposes TRBD2, but this gene call is untestable without DNA. The CDR3 is 15 residues long. The CDR3 protein is CASSPWGGGRNEQFF.

CDR3 residues: CASSLGWRDEQFF. The V gene is TRBV5-5, the J gene TRBJ2-1; the TCRdb call, TRBD2, lacks DNA for checking. This CDR3 has 13 residues. Germline CDR1 SGHKS, CDR2 YYEKEE (reference sequence).

The J gene is TRBJ2-5, the V gene TRBV4-1; the TCRdb D gene call, TRBD1, has no DNA to confirm it. CDR3 size: 17 residues. Germline CDR1 and CDR2: MGHRA and YSYEKL. This CDR3 is CASSQDHFGGMKETQYF.

The chain has TRBV6-2 or TRBV6-3 and TRBJ2-1; TCRdb's assignment of TRBD1 cannot be checked, as there is no DNA. CDR1 is MNHEY, CDR2 SVGEGT, per germline. The CDR3 is 15 residues long. The CDR3 sequence is CASSYGTGDRDEQFF.

The chain uses TRBV14 and TRBJ2-1; TCRdb outputs TRBD1, but without DNA this stays unchecked. Germline V gene sequence: CDR1 SGHDN, CDR2 FVKESK. The CDR3 spans 14 residues. The CDR3 loop is CASRGQGARNEQFF. The whole variable domain, remainder taken from reference TRBV14 and TRBJ2-1, is EAGVTQFPSHSVIEKGQTVTLRCDPISGHDNLYWYRRVMGKEIKFLLHFVKESKQDESGMPNNRFLAERTGGTYSTLKVQPAELEDSGVYFCASRGQGARNEQFFGPGTRLTVL.

The gene calls are TRBV3-1 and TRBJ2-2; no DNA is available, so the TRBD2 call from TCRdb remains unchecked. The CDR3 has 15 residues. Germline V gene lookup returns CDR1 LGHDT and CDR2 YNNKEL (reference sequence). The CDR3 is CASSHAGGNTGELFF.

V and J are TRBV14 and TRBJ1-3; absent DNA, TCRdb's TRBD1 call cannot be checked. Germline loops: CDR1 SGHDN, CDR2 FVKESK. CDR3 length equals 16 residues. CDR3 residues: CASSPYRGYSGNTIYF.

The chain joins TRBV7-2 to TRBJ2-2; TCRdb's D call of TRBD1 is untestable without DNA. The CDR3 consists of 14 residues. The germline gives CDR1 SGHTA, CDR2 FQGNSA. The CDR3 loop is CASSLGPGTGELFF.

This CDR3 is CAISDWTGMRNTIYF. The chain joins TRBV10-3 to TRBJ1-3. CDR3 size: 15 residues. Germline CDR1 ENHRY, CDR2 SYGVKD.

The V call is TRBV30, the J call TRBJ2-6; TCRdb indicates TRBD1, and absent DNA this call remains unverified. This CDR3 is 18 amino acids long. Looked up from germline, CDR1 is GTSNPN and CDR2 is SVGIG (reference sequence). CDR3 protein: CAWSVLGGLGSGANVLTF.

V gene TRBV20-1 combines with J gene TRBJ1-1. Germline assignment: CDR1 DFQATT and CDR2 SNEGSKA (reference sequence). The CDR3 length is 14 residues. The CDR3 region is CSAEGTAMNTEAFF.

The V gene is TRBV10-2, the J gene TRBJ2-7; TCRdb outputs TRBD2, but without DNA this stays unchecked. Germline CDR1 is WSHSY and CDR2 is SAAADI. CDR3 length: 14 residues. The CDR3 is CASSDGSTAYEQYF.

This chain uses TRBV11-2 with TRBJ2-1; the TCRdb call, TRBD2, lacks DNA for checking. Germline assignment: CDR1 SGHAT and CDR2 FQNNGV. The CDR3 contains 18 residues. CDR3 region: CASSSPGVAGSFYNEQFF.

The V gene is TRBV20-1, the J gene TRBJ1-1. Germline assignment: CDR1 DFQATT and CDR2 SNEGSKA (reference sequence). The CDR3 extends over 14 amino acids. CDR3 residues: CSAVSWATNTEAFF.

The rearrangement uses TRBV6-2 or TRBV6-3 and TRBJ2-7. The CDR3 consists of 14 residues. Germline assignment: CDR1 MNHEY and CDR2 SVGEGT. CDR3 region: CASSQLASSYEQYF.

The V call is TRBV12-3 or TRBV12-4, the J call TRBJ2-1; TCRdb proposes TRBD2, but this gene call is untestable without DNA. CDR3 length: 15 amino acids. Here the CDR3 reads CASSLSSGSSNEQFF.

This sequence joins TRBV4-3 and TRBJ2-7; TCRdb indicates TRBD2, and absent DNA this call remains unverified. CDR1 is LGHNA, CDR2 YSLEER, per germline. This CDR3 is 16 amino acids long. CDR3 protein: CASSQLSGARSYEQYF.

This sequence joins TRBV4-3 and TRBJ2-1; TCRdb gives TRBD2 as the D gene, but with no DNA this cannot be confirmed. Germline-derived CDR1 and CDR2 are LGHNA and YSLEER. The CDR3 totals 17 residues. CDR3 protein: CASSQNPPGLASNEQFF.